This TCR beta chain is from a study of shared clonotypes between healthy human individuals (dated by TCRdb to 2019 to 2021). As for the study more broadly: The cohort included three men and a couple of women between 18 and 49 years of age. For each donor, CD4 naive and CD4 memory were each run on three plates, CD8 naive on two plates, and CD8 memory on one plate. The study deeply sequenced blood TCR repertoires of five healthy adults to estimate repertoire size and the extent of clonotype sharing between individuals. Libraries were prepared and TCR repertoires were sequenced by different laboratories using diverse techniques, in order to increase sequencing depth and limit assay-specific biases. Per donor, leukapheresis produced somewhere between about 0.85 and 9.5 billion PBMCs.

CD8 naive samples were obtained by positive selection for CCR7 among CD45RO-negative cells, yielding a CD45RA+CCR7+ population from which TemRA cells were excluded. Healthy HIV-negative adults with no recently reported acute infections or vaccinations were included as donors. Only Caucasian adults living in Nashville, Tennessee, USA were represented among the donors. After blood collection by leukapheresis, PBMCs were isolated using Ficoll-Histopaque density gradient centrifugation and then cryopreserved in the vapor phase of liquid nitrogen. Analytical flow cytometry was used to check the purity and quantity of each magnetically sorted T cell population. From each sorted fraction, genomic DNA was isolated and quantified by UV absorbance on a Nanodrop 2000c. What the authors observed across the whole study: Only blood was sampled, and tissue TCR repertoires likely differ from those in blood. Pairwise subsampling led to the expectation that sequencing depth would affect the degree of clonotype sharing among donors. Because the study included only a small number of donors, the genetic and exposure-history diversity represented was limited. Compared with non-shared clonotypes, the clonotypes found in all four sorted-subset donors had higher generation probabilities. Naive subsets generally had larger estimated clonotype richness than memory subsets did. Rarefaction of sorted-subset datasets indicated incomplete sequencing despite the large sequencing depth. When several donors were compared, the shared fraction of clonotypes was about 5.2% for naive CD4, approximately 3.3% for naive CD8, about 2.5% for memory CD4, and approximately 0.4% for memory CD8.

For CDR1 and CDR2, the germline V gene lists SGHAT and FQNNGV. Trimming takes 5 bases from V and 3 bases from J, and the germline ends sit 14 bases apart. The CDR3 goes from the cysteine to the phenylalanine over 14 residues. This entry keeps only the CDR3 DNA: 42 bases, framed from base 1. Using the deep immunoSEQ assay, multiplex PCR amplified TCR CDR3 regions from genomic DNA. Extracted genomic DNA from each cell subset was distributed evenly across all wells of several immunoSEQ 96-well plates, and each plate was treated as a replicate. Each replicate PCR for sorted subsets received roughly 0.2 ug genomic DNA, equal to about 30,000 T cell genomes. The purified libraries were quantified using a Qubit 3.0 fluorometer, sized with a Bioanalyzer 2100, and then quantified again using the KAPA Library Quantification kit. Every immunoSEQ 96-well plate was sequenced on a dedicated single-read 150-cycle Illumina NextSeq 550 flow cell. The source study handled its data this way. The immunoSEQ output contained only junctional sequences without quality scores, so filtering could not match that applied to full-length reads. Sequences were annotated with PyIR, a Python wrapper for IgBLAST v1.9, and V/J genes and CDR3 were assigned using IMGT germline references. Reads were filtered out if the reads had weak V/J assignments (E-value above 1e-6), no CDR3, stop codons, out-of-frame junctions, or ambiguous translated residues. V3J clonotypes were defined as sequences sharing the same inferred V gene, J gene, and CDR3 amino acid sequence. The percentage overlap between two repertoires was calculated by dividing the number of shared unique clonotypes by the size of the smaller repertoire. Richness of each repertoire was evaluated using RTK rarefaction, the Chao1 estimator, and Recon v2.1 estimates of unobserved clonotypes. OLGA was used to compute generation probabilities for all TCRbeta clonotypes that the gDNA method yielded from four donors. TCRdb retrieved this table from immuneACCESS and kept in-frame rearrangements only. Not all clones are present; in checked studies, unresolved V genes account for under half, and no reason is known for the remainder. The V and J calls and the clone size are those of that table, but D and trimming were determined from the DNA. The sample table holds more than 600,000 clones, of which under 95% were seen once. In total, the top ten clones hold more than 20% of the sample.

The table lists this clone with a few counts. This receptor's antigen is unknown. Nothing much larger sits one base from this clone, and base qualities are not available. The origin of this receptor is a man aged 25-45 years in good health. In this chain, TRBV11-2 is recombined with TRBJ2-7, with TRBD1 as a weak D call on 5 bases. The material sequenced was naive CD8+ T cells sorted from blood. The meaning of the sample's cell subset or site label: CD45RA+CCR7+. CDR3 reads: CASSQAGNRYEQYF. In nucleotide form, the sequence is TGTGCCAGCAGCCAGGCAGGGAACCGCTACGAGCAGTACTTC.